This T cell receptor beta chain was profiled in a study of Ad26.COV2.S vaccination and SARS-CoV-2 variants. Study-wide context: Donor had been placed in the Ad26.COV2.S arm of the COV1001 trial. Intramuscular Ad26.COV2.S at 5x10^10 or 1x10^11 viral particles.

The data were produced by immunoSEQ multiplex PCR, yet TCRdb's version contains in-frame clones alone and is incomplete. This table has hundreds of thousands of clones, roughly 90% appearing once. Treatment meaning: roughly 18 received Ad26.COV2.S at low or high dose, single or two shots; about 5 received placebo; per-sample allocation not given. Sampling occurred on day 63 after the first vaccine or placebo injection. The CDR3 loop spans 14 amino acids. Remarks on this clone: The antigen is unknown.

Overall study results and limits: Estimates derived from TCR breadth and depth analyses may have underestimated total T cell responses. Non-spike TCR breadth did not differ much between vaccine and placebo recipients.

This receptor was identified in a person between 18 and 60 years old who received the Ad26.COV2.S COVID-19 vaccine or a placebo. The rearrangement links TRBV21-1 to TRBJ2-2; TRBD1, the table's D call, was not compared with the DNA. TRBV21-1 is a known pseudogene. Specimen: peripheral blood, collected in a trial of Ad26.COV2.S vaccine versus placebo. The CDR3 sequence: CASSKAGQPGELFF. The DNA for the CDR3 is TGTGCCAGCAGCAAAGCCGGACAGCCCGGGGAGCTGTTTTTT.